The T cell receptor beta chain under discussion was sequenced for a study of CD4+ T cells in melanoma. The CDR3 sequence is 13 residues long. The germline V gene has CDR1 SNHLY and CDR2 FYNNEI. Trimming removed 7 bases from V and 0 bases from J, with 10 bases in between. About this clone: Its target is unknown.

Libraries were prepared by immunoSEQ multiplex PCR; TCRdb keeps only in-frame clonotypes and omits some of them. The sample contains around 13,000 clones, approximately 72% of which appear only once. Study-wide results and caveats: CD8+ T cell, macrophage and B cell function reportedly correlated with neoantigen-specific CD4+ T cells. Neoantigen-specific CD4+ T cells in melanoma reportedly had diverse differentiation states.

Sequencing was carried out using cells from a culture (not recorded whether cultured in vitro). The V and J genes are TRBV2 and TRBJ2-7, with a possible D match to TRBD1 (7 bases). The clonotype comes from a human donor with melanoma. The CDR3 is CASTGGTSYEQYF. The CDR3, as DNA: TGTGCCAGCACAGGGGGGACCTCCTACGAGCAGTACTTC.